Shown below are 16 T cell receptor beta chains from a single sample sequenced in a study of OX40 agonist ivuxolimab in advanced cancers. Assay: immunoSEQ multiplex PCR; the TCRdb copy retains only in-frame clones and omits some. The sample carries more than 80,000 clones, 70% to 90% recorded once. This specimen consisted of CD4+ or CD8+ T cells sorted from blood, obtained in a trial of the OX40 agonist ivuxolimab. Every receptor here comes from an adult with an advanced solid tumor such as melanoma, head and neck, liver or kidney cancer.

This clone was seen a few times. This chain connects TRBV10-2 to TRBJ2-5; TRBD1 agrees at 10 bases. Germline loops: CDR1 WSHSY, CDR2 SAAADI. This CDR3 is 18 amino acids long. V lost 7 bases, J lost 7 bases, and 21 bases stayed unmatched. CDR3 sequence (DNA): TGCGCCAGCACTGGGACCGGGACAGGGGCCTCAGGTGGGGGGACCCAGTACTTC. Its protein product is CASTGTGTGASGGGTQYF.

V and J are TRBV7-8 and TRBJ1-5; TRBD1 matches 8 bases. CDR1 is SGHVS and CDR2 is FQNEAQ in the germline V gene. CDR3 length: 16 residues. Trimming removed 5 bases from V and 3 bases from J; junction bases left unmatched: 9. The CDR3 DNA follows: TGTGCCAGCAGCCCGCAGGGGGCAGGGAACAATCAGCCCCAGCATTTT. Its translation: CASSPQGAGNNQPQHF. Full variable domain (remainder filled in from reference TRBV7-8 and TRBJ1-5): GAGVSQSPRYKVAKRGQDVALRCDPISGHVSLFWYQQALGQGPEFLTYFQNEAQLDKSGLPSDRFFAERPEGSVSTLKIQRTQQEDSAVYLCASSPQGAGNNQPQHFGDGTRLSIL.

The chain employs TRBV11-2 and TRBJ2-7, with 13 bases identical to TRBD2. Germline assignment: CDR1 SGHAT and CDR2 FQNNGV. The CDR3 extends over 18 amino acids. With 2 bases clipped from V and 2 bases from J, the junction kept 9 bases outside the gene matches. The CDR3 coding sequence is TGTGCCAGCAGCTTAACGAGGACTAGCGGGAGTGAGACCTACGAGCAGTACTTC. This encodes CASSLTRTSGSETYEQYF.

This clone occurred a few times. The rearrangement uses TRBV11-2 and TRBJ2-1; 12 bases match TRBD2. Germline CDR1 SGHAT, CDR2 FQNNGV. The CDR3 has 15 amino acids. Germline trimming cut 1 base from V and 9 bases from J; bases unmatched to any gene: 4. The CDR3 sequence is CASSLGLAGDAEQFF. The CDR3, as DNA: TGTGCCAGCAGCTTAGGACTAGCGGGAGATGCTGAGCAGTTCTTC.

The V gene is TRBV5-1, the J gene TRBJ2-5; D call uncertain. Germline V gene lookup returns CDR1 SGHRS and CDR2 YFSETQ. Trimming left V 4 bases short and J 0 bases short, with 4 bases between. The CDR3 loop spans 12 amino acids. CDR3 loop: CASSGDQETQYF. Written as DNA, the CDR3 is TGCGCCAGCAGCGGGGACCAAGAGACCCAGTACTTC.

This clone was found once. The chain uses TRBV30 and TRBJ2-7; 9 bases align to TRBD1. The germline V gene has CDR1 GTSNPN and CDR2 SVGIG (reference sequence). The CDR3 loop spans 15 amino acids. V was pared by 1 base and J by 6 bases, with 10 bases of the junction left unmatched. In nucleotides, the CDR3 is TGTGCCTGGAGTGGACCCGGGACAGGGCTCTCCGAGCAGTACTTC. Translated, it gives CAWSGPGTGLSEQYF.

The rearrangement joins TRBV19 to TRBJ1-2; a possible D gene is TRBD1 (6 bases). The germline V gene encodes CDR1 LNHDA and CDR2 SQIVND (reference sequence). V lost 3 bases, J lost 8 bases, and 19 bases lay in between. CDR3 length equals 15 residues. Here the CDR3 reads CASSIGSAGEGGYTF. CDR3 coding DNA: TGTGCCAGTAGTATCGGCTCGGCAGGGGAAGGAGGCTACACCTTC.

DNA for the CDR3: TGTGCCAGCAGCTTTTTTTCCGGAGGGGAGACCCAGTACTTC. Its translation is CASSFFSGGETQYF. The chain links TRBV7-8 to TRBJ2-5; D may be TRBD2 (6 bases). Germline V gene lookup returns CDR1 SGHVS and CDR2 FQNEAQ. The CDR3 has 14 amino acids. The V and J ends lost 3 bases and 5 bases respectively, with 13 bases between them.

The chain is built from TRBV5-1 and TRBJ2-7; D tentatively reads TRBD1 or TRBD2 (6 bases each). V dropped 0 bases and J dropped 4 bases, with 14 bases sitting between them. The CDR3 runs 15 residues. The germline gives CDR1 SGHRS, CDR2 YFSETQ. The CDR3 DNA is TGCGCCAGCAGCTTGGGTGGGGGGCGCTTATACGAGCAGTACTTC. It encodes CASSLGGGRLYEQYF.

This sequence joins TRBV18 and TRBJ2-5, with D maybe TRBD1 (6 bases). The CDR3 spans 15 residues. With 5 bases removed from V and 0 bases from J, the gap between germline ends came to 13 bases. CDR1 and CDR2 (germline): KGHSH, LQKENI. The CDR3 DNA is TGTGCCAGCTCAGCGACAGGAATTTACCAAGAGACCCAGTACTTC. It encodes CASSATGIYQETQYF.

The CDR3 loop reads CASSYGTGSYEQYF. The CDR3 DNA reads TGCGCCAGCAGCTATGGGACAGGGTCCTACGAGCAGTACTTC. The V gene is TRBV5-1, the J gene TRBJ2-7; TRBD1 matches at 9 bases. This CDR3 comprises 14 residues. V lost 3 bases to trimming and J lost 1 base; unmatched junction nucleotides: 2. Germline V CDR1 and CDR2: SGHRS, YFSETQ.

This chain connects TRBV19 to TRBJ2-3; 11 positions match TRBD2. The CDR3 consists of 14 residues. Germline lookup yields CDR1 LNHDA and CDR2 SQIVND (reference sequence). J was trimmed by 5 bases and V by 5 bases; bases with no gene match: 3. For the CDR3, the DNA is TGTGCCAGTAGTGGTAGCGGGAGGGGAGATACGCAGTATTTT. Its protein product is CASSGSGRGDTQYF. Using reference TRBV19 and TRBJ2-3 for the parts outside the CDR3, the full variable domain is DGGITQSPKYLFRKEGQNVTLSCEQNLNHDAMYWYRQDPGQGLRLIYYSQIVNDFQKGDIAEGYSVSREKKESFPLTVTSAQKNPTAFYLCASSGSGRGDTQYFGPGTRLTVL.

This chain joins TRBV6-5 and TRBJ1-1, with D possibly being TRBD1 (5 bases). The germline CDR1 and CDR2 sequences are MNHEY and SVGAGI. V lost 5 bases, J lost 0 bases, and 10 bases lay in between. The CDR3 is 14 amino acids. The CDR3 spells CASSQQGVNTEAFF. The CDR3 DNA sequence: TGTGCCAGCAGTCAGCAGGGTGTGAACACTGAAGCTTTCTTT.

This clone was recorded only once. V and J are TRBV6-1 and TRBJ1-5; weak D call: TRBD1 (5 bases). The V and J ends lost 6 bases and 4 bases respectively, with 16 bases between them. Germline CDR1 reads MNHNS; CDR2 reads SASEGT. CDR3 length equals 15 residues. The CDR3 is CASRVSGVGNQPQHF. DNA for the CDR3: TGTGCCAGCAGGGTTTCGGGGGTAGGTAATCAGCCCCAGCATTTT.

The gene calls are TRBV2 and TRBJ2-3; the D is unclear. Trimming removed 6 bases at V and 4 bases at J, with 5 bases between. The CDR3 contains 11 residues. Germline V gene lookup returns CDR1 SNHLY and CDR2 FYNNEI. The CDR3: CASRYSDTQYF. The CDR3 bases are TGTGCCAGCAGATATTCAGATACGCAGTATTTT.

J is TRBJ1-2 and V is TRBV28; D is possibly TRBD1 (5 bases). CDR3 length: 12 residues. The ends were cut back, 6 bases at V and 4 bases at J, with 9 bases in the middle. CDR1 MDHEN and CDR2 SYDVKM come from the germline V gene. The CDR3 sequence is CASSRGGYGYTF. The CDR3 region has the DNA TGTGCCAGCAGCCGGGGGGGCTATGGCTACACCTTC.